The next 28 T cell receptor beta chains were all read from a single sample in a study of blood T cell repertoires in COVID-19. Profiled with immunoSEQ multiplex PCR; TCRdb holds only in-frame clones, not every one. The sample includes about 63,000 clones, about 76% of them seen just once. Sequences were obtained from peripheral blood. The receptors come from an elderly woman with acute or convalescent COVID-19.

V and J are TRBV4-2 and TRBJ2-5; D is undetermined. Deletions cut 4 bases from V and 0 bases from J, with 9 bases between. There are 14 residues in the CDR3. CDR1 and CDR2 from the germline V gene are LGHNA and YNFKEQ. Here the CDR3 DNA reads TGTGCCAGCAGCCCAAGGAGCAACCAAGAGACCCAGTACTTC. This translates into CASSPRSNQETQYF.

The rearrangement joins TRBV10-1 to TRBJ2-2; 13 bases are shared with TRBD2. Germline lookup yields CDR1 WNHNN and CDR2 SYGVQD (reference sequence). J was trimmed by 5 bases and V by 2 bases; bases with no gene match: 5. This CDR3 is built from 17 residues. CDR3 protein: CASSELGLAGETGELFF. The CDR3 coding sequence is TGCGCCAGCAGTGAGCTCGGACTAGCGGGAGAAACCGGGGAGCTGTTTTTT.

This chain joins TRBV11-3 and TRBJ2-2; 12 bases agree with TRBD2. This CDR3 region has 18 residues. The V segment lost 0 bases and the J segment 6 bases; nucleotides outside the gene matches: 8. Germline loops: CDR1 SGHNT, CDR2 YENEEA. CDR3 sequence (DNA): TGTGCCAGCAGCTTAGAGGTCCTAGCGGGAGGGTCCTCCGGGGAGCTGTTTTTT. Amino acids: CASSLEVLAGGSSGELFF.

J is TRBJ2-3 and V is TRBV29-1; 8 nucleotides align to TRBD2. Germline V lookup: CDR1 SQVTM, CDR2 ANQGSEA. V lost 3 bases and J lost 2; bases outside the gene matches: 13. This CDR3 spans 17 amino acids. CDR3 residues: CSVEGALAGPHTDTQYF. DNA for the CDR3: TGCAGCGTTGAGGGGGCATTAGCGGGACCCCACACAGATACGCAGTATTTT.

J is TRBJ2-2 and V is TRBV15; tentatively, D is TRBD2 (6 bases). V shed 6 bases and J shed 1 base, with 15 bases lying between them. Germline V gene data show CDR1 as LNHNV and CDR2 as YYDKDF (reference sequence). This CDR3 has 16 residues. The CDR3 DNA reads as TGTGCCACCAGGCAGAGGAGGGGCGGGAACACCGGGGAGCTGTTTTTT. Residues: CATRQRRGGNTGELFF.

In its sample, this clone was seen once. V usage is TRBV7-9 and J usage is TRBJ2-5, with a tentative D call TRBD1 (6 bases). The germline V and J ends were trimmed by 5 bases and 5 bases, with 9 bases remaining between them. This CDR3 has 12 residues. The germline V gene encodes CDR1 SEHNR and CDR2 FQNEAQ (reference sequence). CDR3 sequence: CASSPDSETQYF. As DNA, the CDR3 is TGTGCCAGCAGCCCGGACAGTGAGACCCAGTACTTC.

To note about this clone: The DNA is left out, because the CDR3 cannot be placed on it with certainty; the CDR3 is given as TCRdb lists it. V is TRBV19 and J is TRBJ2-2; the table names TRBD1, a call not compared with the DNA. CDR1 is LNHDA and CDR2 is SQIVND in the germline V gene (reference sequence). The CDR3 sequence runs 17 residues, both termini included. The CDR3 loop is CASSISRTGFGAGELFF.

CDR3 residues: CASTGGLSPYEQYF. The CDR3, as DNA: TGTGCCAGCACTGGGGGCTTATCCCCCTACGAGCAGTACTTC. The J gene is TRBJ2-7, the V gene TRBV28, with D possibly matching TRBD1 (6 bases). From germline, CDR1 is MDHEN and CDR2 SYDVKM. The CDR3 contains 14 residues. V dropped 7 bases and J dropped 2 bases, with 15 bases sitting between them.

The V and J genes are TRBV4-2 and TRBJ2-1; 10 bases are a match to TRBD2. J was trimmed by 5 bases and V by 1 base; bases with no gene match: 2. From germline, CDR1 is LGHNA and CDR2 YNFKEQ. This CDR3 spans 15 amino acids. DNA of the CDR3: TGTGCCAGCAGCCAAGGCCTAGCGGGAGACAATGAGCAGTTCTTC. Translation: CASSQGLAGDNEQFF.

The chain combines TRBV5-1 with TRBJ2-7, with 10 bases aligning to TRBD2. Germline-derived CDR1 and CDR2 are SGHRS and YFSETQ. The length of the CDR3 is 16 residues. V shed 5 bases and J 0 bases; nucleotides not matched to a gene: 8. CDR3 DNA: TGCGCCAGCAGGATCGGGACTAGCGTTTTCTCCTACGAGCAGTACTTC. Protein: CASRIGTSVFSYEQYF.

A single count supports this clone. This chain links TRBV5-1 with TRBJ2-5; a possible D gene is TRBD1 (5 bases). This CDR3 comprises 14 residues. The V gene lost 0 bases and the J gene lost 4 bases, with 10 bases spanning the gap. Germline lookup yields CDR1 SGHRS and CDR2 YFSETQ. The CDR3, as DNA: TGCGCCAGCAGCTTGGGTGGACAAGCAGAGACCCAGTACTTC. This sequence encodes CASSLGGQAETQYF.

The J gene is TRBJ1-5, the V gene TRBV19; 7 bases align to TRBD1. The V gene end was trimmed by 7 bases and the J gene end by 1 base; junction bases not matched to a gene: 4. CDR3 length: 14 residues. The V gene's germline CDR1 is LNHDA and CDR2 SQIVND (reference sequence). The CDR3 bases are TGTGCCAGTACCCCGACAGGGAGCAATCAGCCCCAGCATTTT. Amino acids: CASTPTGSNQPQHF.

The chain carries TRBV7-8 and TRBJ2-3; TRBD1 aligns across 9 bases. V trimming: 5 bases; J trimming: 1 base; junction bases outside the gene matches: 7. The CDR3 contains 16 residues. Germline assignment: CDR1 SGHVS and CDR2 FQNEAQ. The DNA of the CDR3 is TGTGCCAGCAGCCTGAGGCGGACAGGGGGCACAGATACGCAGTATTTT. This sequence encodes CASSLRRTGGTDTQYF.

This chain joins TRBV19 and TRBJ2-3; the D gene is possibly TRBD1 (6 bases). The V end lost 5 bases, the J end lost 3 bases, and 12 bases lay between the germline ends. This CDR3 has 14 amino acids. The germline gives CDR1 LNHDA, CDR2 SQIVND (reference sequence). The CDR3 region is CASSLSRGTDTQYF. CDR3 DNA: TGTGCCAGTAGTCTTTCCAGGGGAACAGATACGCAGTATTTT.

This sequence joins TRBV18 and TRBJ2-5; 9 bases match TRBD2. The CDR3 has 15 amino acids. V was clipped by 6 bases and J by 2 bases; unmatched bases: 7. Germline lookup yields CDR1 KGHSH and CDR2 LQKENI. The CDR3 protein is CASSPGTSLQETQYF. CDR3 bases: TGTGCCAGCTCGCCCGGGACTAGCCTTCAAGAGACCCAGTACTTC.

The chain links TRBV19 to TRBJ1-5; 12 bases are a match to TRBD1. Germline V lookup: CDR1 LNHDA, CDR2 SQIVND (reference sequence). This CDR3 region has 18 residues. V was clipped by 6 bases and J by 6 bases; unmatched bases: 15. The CDR3 DNA reads TGTGCCAGTAGCCGTGCGGGGACAGGGGGCGCGTGGAGTCAGCCCCAGCATTTT. As protein: CASSRAGTGGAWSQPQHF.

This chain joins TRBV28 and TRBJ2-1, with 7 bases fitting TRBD2. The CDR3 is 15 amino acids. Germline trimming cut 2 bases from V and 10 bases from J; bases unmatched to any gene: 11. Germline V lookup: CDR1 MDHEN, CDR2 SYDVKM. The CDR3 DNA follows: TGTGCCAGCAGTTTAGGAGGGAGGGCCGCGAGGGAGCAGTTCTTC. Translation gives CASSLGGRAAREQFF.

This chain uses TRBV27 with TRBJ2-1; the match to TRBD2 covers 11 bases. The CDR3 covers 19 residues. V lost 1 base to trimming and J lost 4 bases; unmatched junction nucleotides: 12. In germline, CDR1 is MNHEY, CDR2 SMNVEV (reference sequence). This CDR3 reads CASSLFAPARTSGYNEQFF. DNA of the CDR3: TGTGCCAGCAGTTTATTCGCTCCCGCCCGGACTAGCGGGTACAATGAGCAGTTCTTC.

The rearrangement links TRBV5-1 to TRBJ1-1, with a tentative D call TRBD1 (6 bases). The CDR3 is 15 residues long. Trimming left V 1 base short and J 4 bases short, with 14 bases between. Germline assignment: CDR1 SGHRS and CDR2 YFSETQ. For the CDR3, the DNA is TGCGCCAGCAGCTTGTACGGGGGGCAGGGCACTGAAGCTTTCTTT. It is translated as CASSLYGGQGTEAFF.

The chain links TRBV28 to TRBJ2-7, with D possibly matching TRBD2 (6 bases). Between the trimmed V and J ends, which lost 8 bases and 1 base, there was a span of 21 bases. The V gene's germline CDR1 is MDHEN and CDR2 SYDVKM. The CDR3 length is 16 residues. The CDR3 DNA reads TGTGCCAGCCGTGGAAATCTAGCGCGAGGGTCCTACGAGCAGTACTTC. Amino acid sequence: CASRGNLARGSYEQYF.

The rearrangement joins TRBV18 to TRBJ2-1; D call uncertain. CDR3 length: 17 residues. Per the germline V gene, CDR1 is KGHSH and CDR2 is LQKENI. The ends were cut back, 3 bases at V and 0 bases at J, with 15 bases in the middle. The CDR3 loop reads CASSPKLALSSYNEQFF. DNA for the CDR3: TGTGCCAGCTCACCGAAACTTGCCTTAAGCTCCTACAATGAGCAGTTCTTC. Drawing the rest from reference TRBV18 and TRBJ2-1, the complete variable domain is NAGVMQNPRHLVRRRGQEARLRCSPMKGHSHVYWYRQLPEEGLKFMVYLQKENIIDESGMPKERFSAEFPKEGPSILRIQQVVRGDSAAYFCASSPKLALSSYNEQFFGPGTRLTVL.

The chain uses TRBV18 and TRBJ1-3, with D perhaps TRBD1 (6 bases). Trimming left V 4 bases short and J 0 bases short, with 13 bases between. The CDR3 runs 16 residues. Germline-derived CDR1 and CDR2 are KGHSH and LQKENI. The CDR3 loop is CASSLGQTSSGNTIYF. The CDR3 region has the DNA TGTGCCAGCTCACTGGGACAAACGAGCTCTGGAAACACCATATATTTT.

The J gene is TRBJ1-1, the V gene TRBV12-3 or TRBV12-4; D remains ambiguous. This CDR3 spans 13 amino acids. The V and J ends lost 1 base and 2 bases respectively, with 5 bases between them. The CDR3 loop is CASSLVANTEAFF. CDR3 DNA sequence: TGTGCCAGCAGTTTAGTGGCTAACACTGAAGCTTTCTTT.

This chain links TRBV18 with TRBJ2-3; 7 positions agree with TRBD2. V shed 3 bases and J 1 base; nucleotides not matched to a gene: 4. CDR3 length: 15 residues. Germline CDR1 reads KGHSH; CDR2 reads LQKENI. In DNA form, the CDR3 reads TGTGCCAGCTCACCGGCGGGAGTGGGCACAGATACGCAGTATTTT. Translation gives CASSPAGVGTDTQYF.

This clone appeared a single time. The chain has TRBV10-3 and TRBJ1-1, with D possibly being TRBD1 (5 bases). This CDR3 is built from 13 residues. Trimming cost V 8 bases and J 0 bases, with 10 bases left between them. Germline CDR1 is ENHRY and CDR2 is SYGVKD. CDR3 in DNA: TGTGCCATCCGCGAAGGGGTGAACACTGAAGCTTTCTTT. Protein product: CAIREGVNTEAFF.

This chain connects TRBV24-1 to TRBJ2-1; TRBD2 is a possible D gene (6 bases). V gave up 10 bases and J gave up 8 bases, with 14 bases separating them. Germline loops: CDR1 KGHDR, CDR2 SFDVKD. The CDR3 loop spans 12 amino acids. CDR3 protein: CATWGDEDEQFF. As DNA, the CDR3 is TGTGCCACTTGGGGGGACGAGGATGAGCAGTTCTTC.

This clone was seen only a few times. The chain recombines TRBV7-9 with TRBJ1-2, with 11 positions matching TRBD1. CDR1 is SEHNR, CDR2 FQNEAQ, per germline (reference sequence). The length of the CDR3 is 16 residues. Unmatched junction bases numbered 5, after V lost 0 bases and J lost 5 bases. Written as DNA, the CDR3 is TGTGCCAGCAGCTTAGCTGGACAGGGGGCGAATTATGGCTACACCTTC. Translating gives CASSLAGQGANYGYTF.

The rearrangement uses TRBV5-1 and TRBJ1-2; D possibly corresponds to TRBD1 (6 bases). Germline V gives CDR1 SGHRS, CDR2 YFSETQ. There are 15 residues in the CDR3. V lost 0 bases and J lost 4, with 13 bases in between. This CDR3 is CASSLVQQGRYGYTF. In DNA form, the CDR3 reads TGCGCCAGCAGCTTGGTACAACAGGGCCGCTATGGCTACACCTTC.